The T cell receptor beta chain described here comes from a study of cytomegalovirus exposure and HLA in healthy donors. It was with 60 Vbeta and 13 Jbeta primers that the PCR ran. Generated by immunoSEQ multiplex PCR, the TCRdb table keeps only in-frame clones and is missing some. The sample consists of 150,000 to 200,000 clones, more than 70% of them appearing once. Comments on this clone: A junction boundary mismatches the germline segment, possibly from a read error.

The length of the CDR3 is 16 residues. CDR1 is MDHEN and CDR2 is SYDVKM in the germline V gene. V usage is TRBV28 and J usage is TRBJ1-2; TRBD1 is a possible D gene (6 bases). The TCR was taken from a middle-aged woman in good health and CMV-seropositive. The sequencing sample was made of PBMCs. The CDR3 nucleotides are TGTGCCAGCACTTTACAGGGAGGGGGACCACTCTATGGCTACACCTTC. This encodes CASTLQGGGPLYGYTF.